This passage covers 20 T cell receptor beta chains from one sample sequenced in a study of T cells in women clearing cervical HPV infection. The data were produced by immunoSEQ multiplex PCR, yet TCRdb's version contains in-frame clones alone and is incomplete. The sample yields 25,000 to 35,000 clones, of which the top ten take up about 22%. Input material: blood buffy coat. These receptors all stem from a woman aged 18 to 75 with a cervical HPV16 infection that either progressed to CIN3+ or cleared (not recorded which).

Regarding this clone: The CDR3 is cut off 3 residues early in the read; its end comes from the germline J gene. The chain carries TRBV2 and TRBJ2-7; 14 bases map to TRBD2. The CDR3 has 16 amino acids. Per germline, CDR1 SNHLY and CDR2 FYNNEI. Trimming removed 6 bases from V and 1 base from J; junction bases left unmatched: 5. The part of the CDR3 DNA that was read is TGTGCCAGCAGCGATGGACTAGCGGGAGGATCCTACGAG. It encodes CASSDGLAGGSYE. In full, the CDR3 reads CASSDGLAGGSYEQYF. The complete variable domain, with remaining parts taken from reference TRBV2 and TRBJ2-7, reads EPEVTQTPSHQVTQMGQEVILRCVPISNHLYFYWYRQILGQKVEFLVSFYNNEISEKSEIFDDQFSVERPDGSNFTLKIRSTKLEDSAMYFCASSDGLAGGSYEQYFGPGTRLTVT.

About this clone itself: The read gets to within 3 residues of the CDR3 end, and the germline J gene fills in the rest. This chain connects TRBV9 to TRBJ2-7; 8 bases align to TRBD2. V shed 4 bases, J shed 3 bases, and the junction held 9 bases outside the gene matches. From germline, CDR1 is SGDLS and CDR2 YYNGEE. This CDR3 has 15 residues. CDR3 residues: CASSSGLAPNYEQYF. CDR3 bases read: TGTGCCAGCAGCTCAGGACTAGCACCAAACTACGAG.

Turning to this clone: The read is 3 residues too short to cover the CDR3 end, so that end is filled in from the germline J gene. V gene TRBV18 combines with J gene TRBJ2-5; TRBD1 is a possible D gene (5 bases). The CDR3 extends over 15 amino acids. Trimming took off 0 bases at V and 1 base at J, with 9 bases between the two ends. From germline, CDR1 is KGHSH and CDR2 LQKENI. The sequenced part of the CDR3 DNA is TGTGCCAGCTCACCACCGACGACAGTCCAAGAGACC. Its protein product is CASSPPTTVQET. The entire CDR3 protein reads CASSPPTTVQETQYF.

A word on this clone: The CDR3 is cut off 3 residues early in the read; its end comes from the germline J gene. The rearrangement uses TRBV24-1 and TRBJ2-2; possible D gene TRBD2, 7 bases. The germline V gene encodes CDR1 KGHDR and CDR2 SFDVKD. The V end was cut by 7 bases, the J end by 5 bases, with 19 bases between. The CDR3 spans 16 residues. The CDR3 sequence: CATSGGLIRRTGELFF. CDR3 bases read: TGTGCCACCAGCGGGGGGCTCATACGTCGGACCGGGGAG.

Comment on this clone: The CDR3 goes on 3 residues after the read ends, and that part is filled in from the germline J gene. The chain is built from TRBV5-4 and TRBJ1-4; D not certain. The V end was cut by 2 bases, the J end by 4 bases, with 3 bases between. The CDR3 loop spans 12 amino acids. Germline V gene data show CDR1 as SGHNT and CDR2 as YYREEE (reference sequence). CDR3 DNA, as far as it was read: TGTGCCAGCAGCTTTAATAATGAAAAA. Residues: CASSFNNEK. The full CDR3 is CASSFNNEKLFF.

As regards this clone: The read terminates 3 residues ahead of where the CDR3 ends, so the germline J gene completes it. The chain joins TRBV5-1 to TRBJ1-6; 8 nucleotides line up with TRBD1. CDR3 length equals 14 residues. After removal of 0 bases from V and 7 bases from J, the junction contained 0 bases not matched to a gene. The V gene's germline CDR1 is SGHRS and CDR2 YFSETQ. CDR3 DNA (partial): TGCGCCAGCAGCTTGGGGACAGGGAATTCACCC. Translated: CASSLGTGNSP. The full CDR3 protein is CASSLGTGNSPLHF.

Judged by frequency, this clone is medium-sized. The read ends 3 residues before the CDR3 terminus; that terminus is restored from the germline J gene. This chain uses TRBV18 with TRBJ2-4; no reliable D call. With 3 bases removed from V and 0 bases from J, the gap between germline ends came to 12 bases. The CDR3 runs 16 residues. Germline CDR1 is KGHSH and CDR2 is LQKENI. CDR3 region: CASSPSSPLAKNIQYF. The CDR3 bases that were read are TGTGCCAGCTCACCCTCTTCTCCCCTAGCCAAAAACATT.

To note about this clone: The CDR3 end is not reached by the read, which stops 3 residues before it; the germline J gene fills it in. V usage is TRBV20-1 and J usage is TRBJ1-1; 8 bases agree with TRBD1. The CDR3 extends over 11 amino acids. Looked up from germline, CDR1 is DFQATT and CDR2 is SNEGSKA (reference sequence). The CDR3: CSARIDRGAFF. Partial CDR3 DNA: TGCAGTGCCCGGATAGACAGGGGT.

Regarding this clone: The read is 3 residues too short to cover the CDR3 end, so that end is filled in from the germline J gene. This chain links TRBV5-8 with TRBJ2-5; D is perhaps TRBD2 (7 bases). V lost 6 bases, J lost 4 bases, and 16 bases lay in between. Germline CDR1 is SGHTS and CDR2 is YDEGEE. The CDR3 loop spans 14 amino acids. The CDR3 spells CASTKGGYLETQYF. The CDR3 DNA, read in part, is TGTGCCAGCACCAAGGGGGGGTATCTAGAGACC.

Remarks on this clone: The read is 3 residues too short to cover the CDR3 end, so that end is filled in from the germline J gene. The chain joins TRBV7-9 to TRBJ2-7, with 7 bases fitting TRBD1. The V gene's germline CDR1 is SEHNR and CDR2 FQNEAQ (reference sequence). V lost 5 bases to trimming and J lost 5 bases; unmatched junction nucleotides: 9. CDR3 length: 14 residues. The sequenced CDR3 bases are TGTGCCAGCAGCCCGACAGGGCTGAGGGACGAG. This translates into CASSPTGLRDE. The whole CDR3 is CASSPTGLRDEQYF.

Concerning this clone itself: The read terminates 3 residues ahead of where the CDR3 ends, so the germline J gene completes it. J is TRBJ1-2 and V is TRBV7-9, with a tentative D call TRBD1 (6 bases). The germline V gene encodes CDR1 SEHNR and CDR2 FQNEAQ (reference sequence). This CDR3 comprises 14 residues. The DNA read from the CDR3 is TGTGCCAGCAGCTTGTCAACAGGGTACAATGAC. This gives the protein CASSLSTGYND. The full CDR3 sequence reads CASSLSTGYNDYTF.

In the case of this clone: The read halts 3 residues ahead of the CDR3 end, with the missing end drawn from the germline J gene. The chain couples TRBV4-1 to TRBJ1-2; maybe TRBD1 (6 bases). The CDR3 runs to 15 residues. Per the germline V gene, CDR1 is MGHRA and CDR2 is YSYEKL. Trimming removed 1 base from V and 3 bases from J, with 12 bases in between. CDR3 DNA (partial): TGCGCCAGCAGCCAAGGGTGGGGGCGCGACTATGGC. The encoded protein is CASSQGWGRDYG. The full CDR3 protein is CASSQGWGRDYGYTF.

As regards this clone: The observed sequence ends 3 residues before the CDR3 terminus, with the missing tail filled in from the germline J gene. The chain links TRBV5-1 to TRBJ1-1, with a possible D match to TRBD1 (6 bases). The CDR3 loop spans 13 amino acids. The germline V gene has CDR1 SGHRS and CDR2 YFSETQ. V was shortened by 4 bases and J by 3 bases, with 10 bases between the two germline ends. The CDR3 spells CASSLRGDTEAFF. The CDR3 DNA, read in part, is TGCGCCAGCAGCCTCAGGGGTGACACTGAA.

A note on this clone: The sequenced fragment ends 3 residues before the CDR3 boundary, so the rest is inferred from the germline J gene. The chain carries TRBV9 and TRBJ2-3; D could derive from TRBD1 or TRBD2 (5 bases each). Trimming took off 0 bases at V and 4 bases at J, with 15 bases between the two ends. Germline values: CDR1 SGDLS, CDR2 YYNGEE. The CDR3 has 16 residues. This CDR3 reads CASSVEGNRGADTQYF. The DNA read from the CDR3 is TGTGCCAGCAGCGTAGAGGGAAATCGAGGGGCAGATACG. The full variable domain, in which reference TRBV9 and TRBJ2-3 provide the parts outside the CDR3, is DSGVTQTPKHLITATGQRVTLRCSPRSGDLSVYWYQQSLDQGLQFLIQYYNGEERAKGNILERFSAQQFPDLHSELNLSSLELGDSALYFCASSVEGNRGADTQYFGPGTRLTVL.

Regarding this clone: Read data end 3 residues before the CDR3 end; the end is taken from the germline J gene. This chain uses TRBV7-7 with TRBJ1-2; D is unresolved. In germline, CDR1 is SSHAT, CDR2 FNYEAQ (reference sequence). The CDR3 extends over 13 amino acids. The covered CDR3 bases are TGTGCCAGCAGCTTGAACACTGACAATGAC. Protein product: CASSLNTDND. The complete CDR3 reads CASSLNTDNDYTF.

To note about this clone: The missing CDR3 end, 3 residues past where the read stops, is filled in from the germline J gene. The rearrangement uses TRBV5-1 and TRBJ2-2; a possible D gene is TRBD2 (6 bases). CDR3 length: 14 amino acids. CDR1 is SGHRS, CDR2 YFSETQ, per germline. Trimming removed 2 bases at V and 7 bases at J, with 12 bases between. CDR3 bases read: TGCGCCAGCAGCTTAGACGGGGAGGACGGGGAG. As protein: CASSLDGEDGE. The CDR3 as a whole reads CASSLDGEDGELFF.

Regarding this clone: Coverage ceases 3 residues before the CDR3 finishes, and the germline J gene fills in the end. V gene TRBV19 combines with J gene TRBJ2-7, with 7 bases matching TRBD1. J gave up 4 bases and V 3 bases, and 3 bases lay outside the gene matches. This CDR3 is 13 amino acids long. CDR1 is LNHDA, CDR2 SQIVND, per germline (reference sequence). CDR3 loop: CASSIGRGYEQYF. Incomplete CDR3 DNA: TGTGCCAGTAGTATTGGCAGGGGGTACGAG.

On this clone: The sequenced fragment ends 3 residues before the CDR3 boundary, so the rest is inferred from the germline J gene. The rearrangement links TRBV2 to TRBJ1-1; the match to TRBD1 covers 7 bases. After removal of 6 bases from V and 5 bases from J, the junction contained 9 bases not matched to a gene. CDR1 is SNHLY and CDR2 is FYNNEI in the germline V gene. This CDR3 is 14 amino acids long. CDR3 DNA, as far as it was read: TGTGCCAGCAGAGCTAGACAGGGACTTACTGAA. As protein: CASRARQGLTE. The whole CDR3 region reads CASRARQGLTEAFF.

In regard to this clone: The read falls 3 residues short of the CDR3 end, and the missing part is taken from the germline J gene. J is TRBJ2-2 and V is TRBV5-1; D possibly corresponds to TRBD2 (6 bases). Trimming removed 4 bases at V and 4 bases at J, with 17 bases between. CDR1 SGHRS and CDR2 YFSETQ come from the germline V gene. The CDR3 is 16 amino acids. The CDR3 bases that were read are TGCGCCAGCAGCCACCCGGGGCTAGCGCCCACCGGGGAG. Translation gives CASSHPGLAPTGE. The full CDR3 is CASSHPGLAPTGELFF.

Comments on this clone: The read terminates 3 residues ahead of where the CDR3 ends, so the germline J gene completes it. This chain connects TRBV2 to TRBJ2-1; 10 bases fit TRBD2. CDR1 and CDR2 (germline): SNHLY, FYNNEI. This CDR3 spans 14 amino acids. With V trimmed by 9 bases and J by 4 bases, 6 bases remained unmatched. Partial CDR3 DNA: TGTGCCAGACAAGTAGCGGGAGGTTACAATGAG. This sequence encodes CARQVAGGYNE. The CDR3 in full is CARQVAGGYNEQFF.